The next 17 T cell receptor beta chains were all read from a single sample in a study of blood T cells in healthy people across ages. With a J-beta primer mix and a sample-barcoded 5' primer, a second PCR ran about 6 to 11 cycles. TCRdb re-called the 5' RACE reads with MiXCR, one entry per CDR3 protein. The sample includes some 890,000 distinct CDR3 sequences, roughly 28% of them seen just once. The same data also contributed to another study, on T cells of mothers and their children.

Sequenced sample: blood. These receptors were taken from a woman aged 35 to 49 in good health.

The rearrangement joins TRBV7-9 to TRBJ2-1, with a possible D match to TRBD1 (6 bases). The germline V gene has CDR1 SEHNR and CDR2 FQNEAQ (reference sequence). Trimming pared 5 bases from V and 3 bases from J, leaving 11 bases between. The CDR3 sequence is 14 residues long. CDR3 coding DNA: TGTGCCAGCAGCGCCACGACAGGCTACAATGAGCAGTTCTTC. Protein product: CASSATTGYNEQFF.

This clonotype came up many times. The chain links TRBV7-9 to TRBJ2-5; D perhaps matches TRBD1 (5 bases). The V and J ends lost 8 bases and 4 bases respectively, with 14 bases between them. The CDR3 is 13 amino acids. Germline V lookup: CDR1 SEHNR, CDR2 FQNEAQ (reference sequence). This CDR3 is CASREGVGETQYF. The DNA of the CDR3 is TGTGCCAGCCGAGAAGGGGTAGGAGAGACCCAGTACTTC. The full variable domain, with the rest looked up from reference TRBV7-9 and TRBJ2-5, is DTGVSQNPRHKITKRGQNVTFRCDPISEHNRLYWYRQTLGQGPEFLTYFQNEAQLEKSRLLSDRFSAERPKGSFSTLEIQRTEQGDSAMYLCASREGVGETQYFGPGTRLLVL.

This clonotype has only a few counts. Just one base apart from a much larger clone, this may be a read error. The chain carries TRBV29-1 and TRBJ2-7, with 8 bases identical to TRBD1. Near its end, the DNA agrees better with TRBJ2-5, so the J call may be wrong. CDR3 length equals 12 residues. In germline, CDR1 is SQVTM, CDR2 ANQGSEA. The chain's CDR3 is CSLWDRRETQYF. The CDR3 DNA reads as TGCAGCCTGTGGGACAGGCGAGAGACCCAGTACTTC.

The sample holds a few counts of this clonotype. The chain has TRBV20-1 and TRBJ2-1; 9 nucleotides match TRBD2. Trimming cost V 5 bases and J 7 bases; bases outside gene matches: 6. Germline assignment: CDR1 DFQATT and CDR2 SNEGSKA (reference sequence). The CDR3 extends over 13 amino acids. CDR3 region: CSAPRGLANEQFF. CDR3 DNA: TGCAGTGCTCCTCGGGGACTAGCAAATGAGCAGTTCTTC.

V gene TRBV14 combines with J gene TRBJ2-1; D gene unclear. V was pared by 0 bases and J by 13 bases, with 13 bases between. Germline V CDR1 and CDR2: SGHDN, FVKESK. CDR3 size: 13 residues. The CDR3 DNA reads TGTGCCAGCAGCCAAGATTACAGCCTAGGCCAGTTCTTC. As protein: CASSQDYSLGQFF.

The chain uses TRBV7-3 and TRBJ2-3; TRBD1 is a possible D gene (5 bases). CDR1 is SGHTA and CDR2 is FQGTGA in the germline V gene. V lost 0 bases and J 6 bases, leaving 7 bases between the germline ends. CDR3 length equals 13 residues. For the CDR3, the DNA is TGTGCCAGCAGCTTAACGACAGAGGATACGCAGTATTTT. This gives the protein CASSLTTEDTQYF.

This clonotype has just a few counts. The V and J genes are TRBV7-9 and TRBJ1-2; TRBD1 aligns across 7 bases. Unmatched junction bases numbered 2, after V lost 1 base and J lost 0 bases. CDR3 size: 15 residues. Germline V CDR1 and CDR2: SEHNR, FQNEAQ (reference sequence). The chain's CDR3 is CASSLEGQSNYGYTF. The DNA for the CDR3 is TGTGCCAGCAGCTTAGAGGGACAGTCTAACTATGGCTACACCTTC.

The count of this clonotype is one. Since a much larger clone is just one base distant, this may be a read error. The J gene is TRBJ2-4, the V gene TRBV28; tentatively, D is TRBD1 (6 bases). The DNA end lines up better with TRBJ2-7; the J call may be wrong. CDR1 MDHEN and CDR2 SYDVKM come from the germline V gene. This CDR3 contains 14 residues. The CDR3 sequence is CATLPGQSRYEQYF. The CDR3, as DNA: TGTGCCACCCTGCCCGGACAGTCACGCTACGAGCAGTACTTC.

V gene TRBV5-1 combines with J gene TRBJ2-2, with TRBD1 identical over 11 bases. J lost 6 bases, V lost 4 bases, and 5 bases had no gene match. Germline V gene data show CDR1 as SGHRS and CDR2 as YFSETQ. The CDR3 length is 15 residues. For the CDR3, the DNA is TGCGCCAGCAGCGGAGGACAGGGGGCCCCCGGGGAGCTGTTTTTT. It encodes CASSGGQGAPGELFF.

This clonotype was seen many times. This chain uses TRBV6-1 with TRBJ2-7; perhaps TRBD1 as D (6 bases). The CDR3 consists of 13 residues. The germline gives CDR1 MNHNS, CDR2 SASEGT. V lost 8 bases and J 2 bases, leaving 13 bases between the germline ends. In DNA form, the CDR3 reads TGTGCCAGCCGACAGGTTGCAACCTACGAGCAGTACTTC. This gives the protein CASRQVATYEQYF.

This clonotype was detected many times. The genes are TRBV7-9 and TRBJ2-7, with TRBD1 matching over 7 bases. Per germline, CDR1 SEHNR and CDR2 FQNEAQ (reference sequence). The V gene end was trimmed by 1 base and the J gene end by 4 bases; junction bases not matched to a gene: 7. The CDR3 is 15 residues long. The CDR3 loop is CASSLDWGQTYEQYF. The CDR3 nucleotides are TGTGCCAGCAGCTTAGACTGGGGACAGACTTACGAGCAGTACTTC.

As regards this clonotype: A much more abundant neighbour one base away suggests this may be a read error. The gene calls are TRBV29-1 and TRBJ2-1; D might be TRBD1 (5 bases). Germline loops: CDR1 SQVTM, CDR2 ANQGSEA. The CDR3 covers 13 residues. Here the CDR3 DNA reads TGCAGCGCCGAAGACAGCTCCGACAATGAGCAGTTCTTC. Translation: CSAEDSSDNEQFF.

This clonotype was seen repeatedly, ten times or more. The chain carries TRBV20-1 and TRBJ1-2; 9 bases fit TRBD1. CDR1 and CDR2 from the germline V gene are DFQATT and SNEGSKA (reference sequence). This CDR3 has 16 amino acids. The J segment lost 0 bases and the V segment lost 6 bases, leaving 11 bases of the junction unmatched. Here the CDR3 DNA reads TGCAGTGCCTTGGGACAGGGTGGGGTAGCTAACTATGGCTACACCTTC. Translating gives CSALGQGGVANYGYTF.

The chain links TRBV20-1 to TRBJ2-6; D unresolved. Germline V gene lookup returns CDR1 DFQATT and CDR2 SNEGSKA (reference sequence). The CDR3 loop spans 13 amino acids. V lost 8 bases and J 4 bases, leaving 12 bases between the germline ends. DNA of the CDR3: TGCAGTACCACCCTAGGCGGGGCCAACGTCCTGACTTTC. The encoded protein is CSTTLGGANVLTF.

The V gene is TRBV7-9, the J gene TRBJ2-7; 7 positions match TRBD1. The CDR3 extends over 14 amino acids. Losses at the gene ends were 7 bases for V and 7 bases for J; bases not matched to a gene: 13. Germline CDR1 SEHNR, CDR2 FQNEAQ (reference sequence). The CDR3 DNA follows: TGTGCCAGCACATCAACAGGGGAAATCGGTGAGCAGTACTTC. Translating it yields CASTSTGEIGEQYF.

This clonotype showed up just a few times. This chain uses TRBV28 with TRBJ2-1, with D hard to call. This CDR3 is built from 14 residues. The V end lost 6 bases, the J end lost 2 bases, and 11 bases lay between the germline ends. Germline V CDR1 and CDR2: MDHEN, SYDVKM. The DNA for the CDR3 is TGTGCCAGCAGCCTTTTGCTGGCCTACAATGAGCAGTTCTTC. Amino acid sequence: CASSLLLAYNEQFF.

In regard to this clonotype: Possible read error: a much larger clone is one base away. The chain uses TRBV5-5 and TRBJ1-2; D possibly corresponds to TRBD1 (6 bases). CDR1 and CDR2 from the germline V gene are SGHKS and YYEKEE (reference sequence). The V and J ends lost 4 bases and 6 bases respectively, with 13 bases between them. The CDR3 has 13 residues. As DNA, the CDR3 is TGTGCCAGCAGCGGAAGGACAGCCCATGGCTACACCTTC. Translated: CASSGRTAHGYTF.